A single sample gave rise to the 22 T cell receptor beta chains below, sequenced in a study of T cell responses to AZD1222 COVID-19 vaccine. Libraries were prepared by immunoSEQ multiplex PCR; TCRdb keeps only in-frame clonotypes and omits some of them. Found here are more than 110,000 clones, 70% to 90% of them singletons; the top ten hold around 8.6%. The specimen was peripheral blood, collected on day 0 of AZD1222 vaccination. The receptors here all came from an adult in good health.

CDR3 bases: TGCGCCAGCAGCCAAGAAAGACTAGCGGGAACCTACGAGCAGTACTTC. This codes for CASSQERLAGTYEQYF. The chain couples TRBV4-1 to TRBJ2-7, with 11 nucleotides matching TRBD2. The length of the CDR3 is 16 residues. The germline V gene encodes CDR1 MGHRA and CDR2 YSYEKL. V lost 0 bases to trimming and J lost 2 bases; unmatched junction nucleotides: 3.

The chain combines TRBV6-4 with TRBJ2-7; 12 bases fit TRBD2. V dropped 2 bases and J dropped 7; count of bases not matched to a gene: 3. The CDR3 is made up of 14 amino acids. Germline lookup yields CDR1 MRHNA and CDR2 SNTAGT. DNA for the CDR3: TGTGCCAGCAGTGACGGACTAGCGGGACGTGAGCAGTACTTC. Translating it yields CASSDGLAGREQYF.

The rearrangement joins TRBV28 to TRBJ2-7; D remains unclear. Germline loops: CDR1 MDHEN, CDR2 SYDVKM. This CDR3 has 11 amino acids. Trimming removed 5 bases from V and 8 bases from J, with 10 bases in between. CDR3 in amino acids: CASSTNSQQYF. In nucleotides, the CDR3 is TGTGCCAGCAGTACCAACAGCCAGCAGTACTTC.

The sample holds one count of this clone. This rearrangement joins TRBV9 to TRBJ2-7; D is undetermined. CDR3 length: 14 amino acids. Per germline, CDR1 SGDLS and CDR2 YYNGEE. Between the trimmed V and J ends, which lost 0 bases and 3 bases, there was a span of 10 bases. CDR3 protein: CASSVDGEDYEQYF. DNA of the CDR3: TGTGCCAGCAGCGTAGATGGGGAAGACTACGAGCAGTACTTC.

This rearrangement joins TRBV28 to TRBJ2-3; 13 nucleotides line up with TRBD2. This CDR3 has 19 amino acids. Looked up from germline, CDR1 is MDHEN and CDR2 is SYDVKM. Unmatched junction bases numbered 10, after V lost 4 bases and J lost 0 bases. The CDR3 nucleotides read TGTGCCAGCAGTTCCGGACTAGCGGGGGTCATGCTAAGCACAGATACGCAGTATTTT. Translated: CASSSGLAGVMLSTDTQYF.

The rearrangement links TRBV10-3 to TRBJ1-2, with TRBD1 matching over 9 bases. Trimming cost V 7 bases and J 8 bases; bases outside gene matches: 14. The germline V gene has CDR1 ENHRY and CDR2 SYGVKD. The CDR3 is made up of 15 amino acids. The CDR3 DNA is TGTGCCATCACCGGAAGGGACAGGGACGCGGAGGGCTACACCTTC. Its translation: CAITGRDRDAEGYTF.

The V call is TRBV10-1, the J call TRBJ2-3; a weak D match, TRBD2 (5 bases). V was trimmed by 2 bases and J by 4 bases, leaving 10 bases between them. The CDR3 has 14 residues. The germline gives CDR1 WNHNN, CDR2 SYGVQD (reference sequence). CDR3 DNA sequence: TGCGCCAGCAGTGAGCGGGGTCGCGCAGATACGCAGTATTTT. Translating gives CASSERGRADTQYF.

This chain links TRBV4-1 with TRBJ2-7; unclear D gene. CDR1 is MGHRA, CDR2 YSYEKL, per germline. Trimming pared 1 base from V and 7 bases from J, leaving 11 bases between. The CDR3 is 13 amino acids. The CDR3 loop reads CASSQVKAEEQYF. The CDR3 DNA is TGCGCCAGCAGCCAAGTAAAGGCCGAAGAGCAGTACTTC.

The chain carries TRBV6-1 and TRBJ1-1; D is perhaps TRBD1 (5 bases). Germline assignment: CDR1 MNHNS and CDR2 SASEGT. The CDR3 runs to 15 residues. V was clipped by 1 base and J by 5 bases, with 14 bases between them. The CDR3 DNA sequence: TGTGCCAGCAGTGAAGGACGCAGGGCGTGGACTGAAGCTTTCTTT. The encoded protein is CASSEGRRAWTEAFF.

The chain carries TRBV18 and TRBJ1-5, with D possibly TRBD1 on 6 matching bases. The CDR3 spans 15 residues. Germline values: CDR1 KGHSH, CDR2 LQKENI. Trimming removed 5 bases at V and 5 bases at J, with 16 bases between. The CDR3 DNA reads TGTGCCAGCTCAAAGGACAGAGCGGGGCATCAGCCCCAGCATTTT. This sequence encodes CASSKDRAGHQPQHF.

V and J are TRBV7-8 and TRBJ2-7; no definite D call. The CDR3 is 13 amino acids. CDR1 SGHVS and CDR2 FQNEAQ come from the germline V gene. V lost 6 bases and J lost 2, with 11 bases in between. The CDR3 coding sequence is TGTGCCAGCAGACCCAGCAGGACCTACGAGCAGTACTTC. Encoded protein: CASRPSRTYEQYF.

This rearrangement joins TRBV24-1 to TRBJ2-1; 8 nucleotides match TRBD1. The ends lost 7 bases at V and 4 bases at J; junction bases unmatched: 11. The CDR3 is 16 amino acids. Per the germline V gene, CDR1 is KGHDR and CDR2 is SFDVKD. CDR3 sequence reads: CATSSRDRTLYNEQFF. The CDR3 DNA follows: TGTGCCACCAGCTCCAGGGACAGGACTCTTTACAATGAGCAGTTCTTC.

V and J are TRBV2 and TRBJ1-2; 7 bases align to TRBD1. Germline CDR1 SNHLY, CDR2 FYNNEI. Trimming took 5 bases from V and 8 from J; bases not matched to a gene: 11. CDR3 length equals 14 residues. The CDR3 spells CASSSYRGEEGYTF. As DNA, the CDR3 is TGTGCCAGCAGTTCATACAGGGGTGAGGAGGGCTACACCTTC.

This clone was detected only once. J is TRBJ2-5 and V is TRBV6-5, with D perhaps assigned TRBD1 or TRBD2 (5 bases each). V gave up 5 bases and J gave up 5 bases, with 15 bases separating them. Germline V gene data show CDR1 as MNHEY and CDR2 as SVGAGI. This CDR3 region has 14 residues. The chain's CDR3 is CASSTGRGRETQYF. In DNA form, the CDR3 reads TGTGCCAGCAGTACTGGACGGGGCAGGGAGACCCAGTACTTC.

This clone was seen only once. The chain uses TRBV2 and TRBJ1-1; no definite D call. The CDR3 sequence is 15 residues long. Germline CDR1 SNHLY, CDR2 FYNNEI. V gave up 10 bases and J gave up 1 base, with 19 bases separating them. The CDR3 DNA sequence: TGTGCCATCCCCCCGGCAAGGGCGACGAACACTGAAGCTTTCTTT. Protein: CAIPPARATNTEAFF.

This chain connects TRBV19 to TRBJ1-2, with 7 bases fitting TRBD1. The CDR3 extends over 16 amino acids. Per germline, CDR1 LNHDA and CDR2 SQIVND (reference sequence). The ends lost 3 bases at V and 1 base at J; junction bases unmatched: 8. The CDR3 bases are TGTGCCAGTAGTATCACAGGGGACCTCTATAACTATGGCTACACCTTC. Its protein product is CASSITGDLYNYGYTF.

The chain joins TRBV5-1 to TRBJ2-3; D call uncertain. V gave up 1 base and J gave up 0 bases, with 9 bases separating them. The CDR3 length is 15 residues. CDR1 and CDR2 from the germline V gene are SGHRS and YFSETQ. The CDR3 DNA reads TGCGCCAGCAGCTTGAATCCTGCCAGCACAGATACGCAGTATTTT. Its protein product is CASSLNPASTDTQYF.

The chain is built from TRBV11-2 and TRBJ2-3; the D is unclear. Germline-derived CDR1 and CDR2 are SGHAT and FQNNGV. Between the trimmed V and J ends, which lost 1 base and 5 bases, there was a span of 10 bases. The CDR3 runs 14 residues. The CDR3, as DNA: TGTGCCAGCAGCTTAGGAAGAGAGATAGATACGCAGTATTTT. It specifies CASSLGREIDTQYF. Complete variable domain (other parts from reference TRBV11-2 and TRBJ2-3): EAGVAQSPRYKIIEKRQSVAFWCNPISGHATLYWYQQILGQGPKLLIQFQNNGVVDDSQLPKDRFSAERLKGVDSTLKIQPAKLEDSAVYLCASSLGREIDTQYFGPGTRLTVL.

The chain is built from TRBV19 and TRBJ2-7; 10 bases align to TRBD2. The CDR3 has 12 amino acids. The ends lost 9 bases at V and 7 bases at J; junction bases unmatched: 6. The germline V gene has CDR1 LNHDA and CDR2 SQIVND (reference sequence). In nucleotides, the CDR3 is TGTGCCAGGCTAGCGGGAGTTGGTGAGCAGTACTTC. The encoded protein is CARLAGVGEQYF.

The chain is built from TRBV11-2 and TRBJ2-2, with D uncertain. Germline-derived CDR1 and CDR2 are SGHAT and FQNNGV. Trimming stripped 0 bases from V and 3 bases from J, with 8 bases between. The CDR3 sequence is 15 residues long. The CDR3 DNA is TGTGCCAGCAGCTTAGAGGTCTCTCACACCGGGGAGCTGTTTTTT. The encoded protein is CASSLEVSHTGELFF.

The gene calls are TRBV5-1 and TRBJ2-7; weak D call: TRBD2 (5 bases). Germline V lookup: CDR1 SGHRS, CDR2 YFSETQ. V lost 4 bases to trimming and J lost 1 base, with 15 bases between them. The CDR3 spans 15 residues. The DNA of the CDR3 is TGCGCCAGCAGCCTTAATTCCGGGAATTCCTACGAGCAGTACTTC. Encoded protein: CASSLNSGNSYEQYF.

The chain is built from TRBV5-4 and TRBJ2-7; 7 bases map to TRBD2. Germline V gene data show CDR1 as SGHNT and CDR2 as YYREEE (reference sequence). The CDR3 contains 15 residues. Losses at the gene ends were 0 bases for V and 6 bases for J; bases not matched to a gene: 9. The CDR3 loop is CASSLEFREGGEQYF. Written as DNA, the CDR3 is TGTGCCAGCAGCTTGGAATTCAGGGAGGGAGGCGAGCAGTACTTC.